This entry concerns a single T cell receptor beta chain. What antigen it recognizes has not been identified. It has no much larger one-base neighbor in the sample; base qualities were not kept. Sequencing used an Illumina HiSeq 1500. The raw public reads went through TCRdb reprocessing: fastp at Q25, MiXCR clone calling, in-frame beta chains kept. Rows with a matching CDR3 protein are joined into one entry that keeps the most common DNA and genes. The sample includes about 24,000 distinct CDR3 sequences, with approximately 22% observed a single time. 91% of the sample is taken by the ten largest. The CDR3 goes from the cysteine to the phenylalanine over 13 residues. The sequence is cut down to CDR3 DNA, 39 bases in frame from base 1. Trimming removed 1 base from V and 8 bases from J, leaving 9 bases between the germline ends. The germline V gene encodes CDR1 SEHNR and CDR2 FQNEAQ (reference sequence).

This record comes from a study of T cell repertoires in cytomegalovirus infection (dated by TCRdb to between 2018 and 2021). Regarding the study in general: The peptide stimulations were aimed at well-studied HLA-B-restricted epitopes as well as recently identified HLA-C-restricted CMV epitopes, whose presentation resists viral immunomodulation. The HLA type of each donor mattered for the analysis, because public TCR beta signatures pointed to carriage of CMV infection along with the matching HLA type. The investigation overall reported the following: The ex vivo response was dominated by HLA-C-restricted CMV-specific TCR beta clonotypes, which also provided the single most frequent clonotype in two of eight donors. Carriers of CMV infection plus the relevant HLA type were discriminated by the cumulative frequency of public TCR beta family members in the study cohort and in an independent roughly 340-donor cohort.

The treatment or condition tag for this specimen amounts to: in vitro stimulation with specific CMV peptide epitopes to enrich CMV-specific T cells. This sequence uses TRBV7-9 and TRBJ2-1, with the D gene uncertain. The source was CD8+ T cells from cultured PBMCs, collected from culture after CMV antigen stimulation. This TCR was sampled from a human donor in good health (CMV status not recorded). Some clones in this sample may be carry-over from other donors' samples. The CDR3 has the sequence CASSLVLGDEQFF. The DNA sequence reads TGTGCCAGCAGCTTAGTCCTGGGTGATGAGCAGTTCTTC.